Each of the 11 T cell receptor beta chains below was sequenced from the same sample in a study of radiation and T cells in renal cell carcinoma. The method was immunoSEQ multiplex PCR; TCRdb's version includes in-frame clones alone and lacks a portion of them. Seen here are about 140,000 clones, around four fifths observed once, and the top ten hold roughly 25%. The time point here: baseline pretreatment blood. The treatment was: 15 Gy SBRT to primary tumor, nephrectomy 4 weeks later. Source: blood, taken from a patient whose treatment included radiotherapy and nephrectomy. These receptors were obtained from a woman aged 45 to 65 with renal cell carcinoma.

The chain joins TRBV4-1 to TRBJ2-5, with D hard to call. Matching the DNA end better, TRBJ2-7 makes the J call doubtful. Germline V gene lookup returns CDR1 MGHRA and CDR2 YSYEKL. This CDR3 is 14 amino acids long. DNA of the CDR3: TGCGCCAGCAGCCAAGCTCACCAGGCCCACGAGCAGTACTTC. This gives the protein CASSQAHQAHEQYF.

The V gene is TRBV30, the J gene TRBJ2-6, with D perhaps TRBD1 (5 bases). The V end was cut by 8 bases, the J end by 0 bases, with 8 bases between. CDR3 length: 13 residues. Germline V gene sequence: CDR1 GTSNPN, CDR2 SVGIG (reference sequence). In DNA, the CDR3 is TGTGCCAGCGACAGCTCTGGGGCCAACGTCCTGACTTTC. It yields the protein CASDSSGANVLTF.

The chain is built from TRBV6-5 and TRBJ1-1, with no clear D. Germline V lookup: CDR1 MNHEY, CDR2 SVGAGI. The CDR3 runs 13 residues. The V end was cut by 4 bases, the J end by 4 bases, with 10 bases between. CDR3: CASSFTRGTEAFF. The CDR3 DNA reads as TGTGCCAGCAGTTTTACACGGGGCACTGAAGCTTTCTTT.

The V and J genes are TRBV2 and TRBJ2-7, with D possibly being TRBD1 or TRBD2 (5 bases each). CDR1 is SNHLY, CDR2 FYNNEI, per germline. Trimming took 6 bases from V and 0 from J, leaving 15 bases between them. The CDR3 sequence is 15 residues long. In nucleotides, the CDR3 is TGTGCCAGCAGGGACCGGGGCGTTAGCTCCTACGAGCAGTACTTC. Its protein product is CASRDRGVSSYEQYF.

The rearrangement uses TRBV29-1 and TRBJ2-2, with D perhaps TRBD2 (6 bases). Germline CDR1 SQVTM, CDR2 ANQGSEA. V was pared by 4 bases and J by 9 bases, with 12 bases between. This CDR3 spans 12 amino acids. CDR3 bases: TGCAGCGTTGGGGGGGAGGAGAGGGAGCTGTTTTTT. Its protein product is CSVGGEERELFF.

The CDR3 protein is CASSPPFEGLVYEQYF. CDR3 sequence (DNA): TGTGCCAGCAGCCCTCCTTTTGAGGGACTGGTCTACGAGCAGTACTTC. The rearrangement uses TRBV14 and TRBJ2-7; maybe TRBD2 (6 bases). V was shortened by 4 bases and J by 3 bases, with 19 bases between the two germline ends. This CDR3 is 16 amino acids long. Germline CDR1 reads SGHDN; CDR2 reads FVKESK.

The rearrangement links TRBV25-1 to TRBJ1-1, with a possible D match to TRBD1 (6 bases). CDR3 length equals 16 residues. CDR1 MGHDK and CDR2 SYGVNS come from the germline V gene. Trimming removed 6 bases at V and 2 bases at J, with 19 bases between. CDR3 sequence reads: CASRKGKGVINTEAFF. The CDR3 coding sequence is TGTGCCAGCAGGAAGGGGAAGGGGGTTATCAACACTGAAGCTTTCTTT.

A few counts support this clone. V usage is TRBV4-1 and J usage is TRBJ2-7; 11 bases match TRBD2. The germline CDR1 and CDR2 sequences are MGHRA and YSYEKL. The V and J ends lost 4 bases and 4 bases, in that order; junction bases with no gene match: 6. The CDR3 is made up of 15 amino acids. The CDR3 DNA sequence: TGCGCCAGCAGCCTACTAGCGGGAGTTCGGTACGAGCAGTACTTC. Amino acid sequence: CASSLLAGVRYEQYF.

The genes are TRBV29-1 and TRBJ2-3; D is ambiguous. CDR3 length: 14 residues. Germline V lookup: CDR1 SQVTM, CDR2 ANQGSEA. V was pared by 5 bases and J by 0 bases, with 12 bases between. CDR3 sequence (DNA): TGCAGCGTTCCGACGGAACTTAGCACAGATACGCAGTATTTT. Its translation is CSVPTELSTDTQYF.

CDR3 residues: CASRIQGEAEKLFF. CDR3 DNA sequence: TGTGCCAGCAGAATACAGGGGGAGGCTGAAAAACTGTTTTTT. V is TRBV2 and J is TRBJ1-4, with 8 bases matching TRBD1. Germline V CDR1 and CDR2: SNHLY, FYNNEI. The CDR3 has 14 amino acids. The V and J ends lost 6 bases and 7 bases, in that order; junction bases with no gene match: 7.

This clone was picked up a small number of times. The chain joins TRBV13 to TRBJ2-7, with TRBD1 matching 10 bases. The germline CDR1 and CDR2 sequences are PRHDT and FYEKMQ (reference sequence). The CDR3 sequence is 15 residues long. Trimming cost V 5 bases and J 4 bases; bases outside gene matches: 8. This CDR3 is CASSPRTGGGYEQYF. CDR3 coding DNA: TGTGCCAGCAGCCCCCGGACAGGGGGTGGTTACGAGCAGTACTTC. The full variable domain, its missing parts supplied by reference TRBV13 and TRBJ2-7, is AAGVIQSPRHLIKEKRETATLKCYPIPRHDTVYWYQQGPGQDPQFLISFYEKMQSDKGSIPDRFSAQQFSDYHSELNMSSLELGDSALYFCASSPRTGGGYEQYFGPGTRLTVT.